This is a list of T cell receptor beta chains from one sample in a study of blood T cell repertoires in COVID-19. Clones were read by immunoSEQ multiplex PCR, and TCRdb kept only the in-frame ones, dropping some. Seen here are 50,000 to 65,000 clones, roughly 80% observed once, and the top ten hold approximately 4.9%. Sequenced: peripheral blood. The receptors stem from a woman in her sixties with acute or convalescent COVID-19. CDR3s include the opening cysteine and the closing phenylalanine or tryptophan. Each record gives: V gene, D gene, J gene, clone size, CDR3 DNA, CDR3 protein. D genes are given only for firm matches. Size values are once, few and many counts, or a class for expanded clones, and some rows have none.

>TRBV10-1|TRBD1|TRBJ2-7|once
TGCGCCAGCAGTACGAGACAGGGCCCCTACGAGCAGTACTTC
CASSTRQGPYEQYF
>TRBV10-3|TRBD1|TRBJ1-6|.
TGTGCCATCAGTGACCGGGACAGTTATAATTCACCCCTCCACTTT
CAISDRDSYNSPLHF
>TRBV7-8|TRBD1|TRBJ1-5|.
TGTGCCAGCAGCAAGGACAGGGGGCCCCAGCCCCAGCATTTT
CASSKDRGPQPQHF
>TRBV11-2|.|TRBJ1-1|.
TGTGCCAGCAGCTTAGAGGGGCGCGGAGCTTTCTTT
CASSLEGRGAFF
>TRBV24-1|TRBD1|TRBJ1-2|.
TGTGCCACCAGTGATGGCGGGACAGGTGTATACTATGGCTACACCTTC
CATSDGGTGVYYGYTF
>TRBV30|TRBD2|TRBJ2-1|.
TGTGCCTGGAGTCTATTGGCTAGCGGGGGAGTCAATGAGCAGTTCTTC
CAWSLLASGGVNEQFF
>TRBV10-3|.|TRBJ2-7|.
TGTGCCATCAGTGTTGCTAACGAGCAGTACTTC
CAISVANEQYF
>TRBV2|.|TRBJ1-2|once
TGTGCCAGCAGTGAAGGGGCAGCTAACTATGGCTACACCTTC
CASSEGAANYGYTF
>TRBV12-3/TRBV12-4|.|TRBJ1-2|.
TGTGCCAGCAGTCCCGGGAGAAACTATGGCTACACCTTC
CASSPGRNYGYTF
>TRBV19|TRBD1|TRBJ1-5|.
TGTGCCAGTAGTCCGCGGACAGGGGGCAGCAATCAGCCCCAGCATTTT
CASSPRTGGSNQPQHF
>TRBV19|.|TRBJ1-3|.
TGTGCCAGTAGTGTGGTCGGGGGAGCGACGGCGAACACCATATATTTT
CASSVVGGATANTIYF
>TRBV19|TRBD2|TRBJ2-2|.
TGTGCCAGTAGTAGCGGGGGGGCTTACACCGGGGAGCTGTTTTTT
CASSSGGAYTGELFF
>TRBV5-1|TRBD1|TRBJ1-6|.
TGCGCCAGCAGCTTGGCAACGACAGGGTATAATTCACCCCTCCACTTT
CASSLATTGYNSPLHF
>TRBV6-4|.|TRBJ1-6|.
TGTGCCACCCGGGACAAGGGGAGCAATTCACCCCTCCACTTT
CATRDKGSNSPLHF
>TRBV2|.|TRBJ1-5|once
TGTGCCAGCATGGAGGGGGAGGGTCGAGGGAGCAATCAGCCCCAGCATTTT
CASMEGEGRGSNQPQHF
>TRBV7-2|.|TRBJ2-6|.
TGTGCCAGCAGCTCCTGGGAGTCTGGGGCCAACGTCCTGACTTTC
CASSSWESGANVLTF
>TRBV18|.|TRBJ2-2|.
TGTGCCAGCTCCCCCGGGACACGCACCGGGGAGCTGTTTTTT
CASSPGTRTGELFF
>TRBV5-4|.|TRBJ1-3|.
TGTGCCAGCAGCTTGTTTGGGCCCACTGGAAACACCATATATTTT
CASSLFGPTGNTIYF